What follows describes a single TCR beta chain. This sample was taken from a study of blood T cell repertoires in COVID-19. Study in general: COVID-19 samples collected from the United States, Italy and Spain covered acute and convalescent phases. T cells, B-cell-depleted T cells, or PBMCs provided the cDNA or gDNA that served as material.

The data were produced by immunoSEQ multiplex PCR, yet TCRdb's version contains in-frame clones alone and is incomplete. This sample carries roughly 220,000 clones, 75% to 90% of them seen once, and the ten largest clones take roughly 3%. V was clipped by 4 bases and J by 9 bases; unmatched bases: 12. The CDR3 extends over 16 amino acids. The germline gives CDR1 MNHEY, CDR2 SVGAGI. Those who participated ranged in age from 18 to 89 years and resided in about two dozen US areas. Which cohort a participant joined came from the clinical history participants gave. Sample: PBMCs or T cells enriched from blood (not recorded which). The chain combines TRBV6-5 with TRBJ2-1, with 10 bases aligning to TRBD1. The sequence was obtained from a young woman in a cohort exposed to, infected with or recovered from COVID-19 (not recorded which). Here the CDR3 DNA reads TGTGCCAGCAGTTTTGGGCGGGACAGGGGTCGCGGTGAGCAGTTCTTC. This codes for CASSFGRDRGRGEQFF.